The 26 T cell receptor beta chains reported below all come from one sample, sequenced in a study of tumor-infiltrating lymphocytes in oesophageal squamous cell carcinoma. Using its own MiXCR run on the PCR reads, TCRdb lists one record per CDR3 protein. The sample comprises more than 15,000 distinct CDR3 sequences, approximately 40% of which are singletons, and approximately 20% rests with the top ten. What was sequenced was esophageal tumor tissue. The receptor set was obtained from a male donor with esophageal squamous cell carcinoma.

This clonotype was detected a few times. The chain has TRBV20-1 and TRBJ2-3; 8 nucleotides agree with TRBD2. This CDR3 region has 14 residues. V trimming: 6 bases; J trimming: 6 bases; junction bases outside the gene matches: 11. CDR1 is DFQATT, CDR2 SNEGSKA, per germline (reference sequence). CDR3 protein: CSAVTSGSRDTQYF. The CDR3 nucleotides read TGCAGTGCCGTTACAAGCGGGAGTCGGGATACGCAGTATTTT.

This clonotype was seen ten or more times. The chain employs TRBV27 and TRBJ2-7, with D perhaps assigned TRBD1 or TRBD2 (6 bases each). The CDR3 sequence is 15 residues long. The V gene lost 5 bases and the J gene lost 3 bases, with 17 bases spanning the gap. In germline, CDR1 is MNHEY, CDR2 SMNVEV (reference sequence). The CDR3 DNA reads as TGTGCCAGCAGTATCAGGGAGGAGGGGGTCTACGAGCAGTACTTC. Amino acid sequence: CASSIREEGVYEQYF.

This clonotype was observed a few times. This CDR3 is missing its conserved last phenylalanine or tryptophan, likely due to a read error. The DNA is omitted, as the CDR3 cannot be located on it reliably, and the CDR3 follows TCRdb's listing. J is TRBJ1-1 and V is TRBV7-8; TRBD1, the D gene given by the table, was not confirmed from the DNA. The CDR3 spans 16 amino acids, including both terminal residues. CDR1 is SGHVS and CDR2 is FQNEAQ in the germline V gene. CDR3 loop: CASSLGQGAYEQYFGP.

In its sample, this clonotype was seen many times. This chain connects TRBV20-1 to TRBJ1-2, with TRBD1 as a possible D gene (6 bases). V dropped 6 bases and J dropped 3 bases, with 17 bases sitting between them. The CDR3 is 14 residues long. Germline V lookup: CDR1 DFQATT, CDR2 SNEGSKA (reference sequence). The CDR3 bases are TGCAGTGCGATCGGCCAGGGGAGATACTATGGCTACACCTTC. Encoded protein: CSAIGQGRYYGYTF.

This clonotype was counted many times. The chain has TRBV10-3 and TRBJ1-5; TRBD1 aligns across 10 bases. CDR3 length: 14 amino acids. V dropped 7 bases and J dropped 2; count of bases not matched to a gene: 2. CDR1 ENHRY and CDR2 SYGVKD come from the germline V gene. CDR3 protein: CAINGQGGNQPQHF. For the CDR3, the DNA is TGTGCCATCAACGGACAGGGGGGCAATCAGCCCCAGCATTTT.

This clonotype rates as medium-sized (0.01 to 0.1%). The V call is TRBV7-2, the J call TRBJ2-7, with D perhaps TRBD2 (6 bases). Germline values: CDR1 SGHTA, CDR2 FQGNSA. There are 16 residues in the CDR3. V was clipped by 0 bases and J by 2 bases, with 14 bases between them. The DNA of the CDR3 is TGTGCCAGCAGCTTAGCGAGTGCTAGCGTGGCCTACGAGCAGTACTTC. Encoded protein: CASSLASASVAYEQYF. Drawing the rest from reference TRBV7-2 and TRBJ2-7, the complete variable domain is GAGVSQSPSNKVTEKGKDVELRCDPISGHTALYWYRQSLGQGLEFLIYFQGNSAPDKSGLPSDRFSAERTGGSVSTLTIQRTQQEDSAVYLCASSLASASVAYEQYFGPGTRLTVT.

In this sample, this clonotype turned up many times. The chain links TRBV19 to TRBJ2-3; the D call may be TRBD1 or TRBD2 (5 bases each). The CDR3 contains 13 residues. The germline V and J ends were trimmed by 6 bases and 2 bases, with 9 bases remaining between them. The germline V gene encodes CDR1 LNHDA and CDR2 SQIVND (reference sequence). In nucleotides, the CDR3 is TGTGCCAGTAGAGGAGGACACACAGATACGCAGTATTTT. This translates into CASRGGHTDTQYF.

In its sample, this clonotype was seen many times. The rearrangement joins TRBV6-1 to TRBJ2-7, with TRBD1 as a possible D gene (6 bases). V lost 8 bases and J 3 bases, leaving 17 bases between the germline ends. The CDR3 contains 14 residues. CDR1 is MNHNS, CDR2 SASEGT, per germline. In nucleotides, the CDR3 is TGTGCCAGCCATCCAGGGGAGTGGGGCTACGAGCAGTACTTC. Translated, it gives CASHPGEWGYEQYF.

The chain joins TRBV7-6 to TRBJ1-3; D call uncertain. V was clipped by 2 bases and J by 0 bases, with 8 bases between them. CDR1 and CDR2 from the germline V gene are SGHVS and FNYEAQ. This CDR3 region has 15 residues. The CDR3 loop is CASSLSVSSGNTIYF. CDR3 in DNA: TGTGCCAGCAGCTTATCAGTATCCTCTGGAAACACCATATATTTT.

This clonotype was found a few times. It may be a read error: a sequence one base away is much more abundant. The gene calls are TRBV19 and TRBJ2-1, with 8 bases aligning to TRBD2. Matching the DNA end better, TRBJ2-7 makes the J call doubtful. This CDR3 is built from 17 residues. Germline V CDR1 and CDR2: LNHDA, SQIVND (reference sequence). DNA of the CDR3: TGTGCCAGTAGTCAGAGTCCGGGGGGGCAGCTCTACAATGAGCAGTACTTC. This sequence encodes CASSQSPGGQLYNEQYF.

This chain uses TRBV18 with TRBJ1-4; a possible D gene is TRBD1 (5 bases). With 4 bases removed from V and 8 bases from J, the gap between germline ends came to 11 bases. The CDR3 runs 13 residues. The germline gives CDR1 KGHSH, CDR2 LQKENI. CDR3: CASSRDVQEKLFF. DNA for the CDR3: TGTGCCAGCTCACGGGACGTTCAGGAAAAACTGTTTTTT. Full variable domain (missing parts from reference TRBV18 and TRBJ1-4): NAGVMQNPRHLVRRRGQEARLRCSPMKGHSHVYWYRQLPEEGLKFMVYLQKENIIDESGMPKERFSAEFPKEGPSILRIQQVVRGDSAAYFCASSRDVQEKLFFGSGTQLSVL.

This clonotype was recorded a few times. A read error may be the cause here, since a much bigger clone is one base away. The chain joins TRBV11-2 to TRBJ2-1; no clear D gene. CDR3 length equals 13 residues. The V and J ends lost 0 bases and 10 bases respectively, with 10 bases between them. CDR1 and CDR2 from the germline V gene are SGHAT and FQNNGV. Here the CDR3 reads CASSLERLLEQFF. CDR3 nucleotides: TGTGCCAGCAGCTTAGAGCGCCTTCTCGAGCAGTTCTTC. Using reference TRBV11-2 and TRBJ2-1 for the parts outside the CDR3, the full variable domain is EAGVAQSPRYKIIEKRQSVAFWCNPISGHATLYWYQQILGQGPKLLIQFQNNGVVDDSQLPKDRFSAERLKGVDSTLKIQPAKLEDSAVYLCASSLERLLEQFFGPGTRLTVL.

A remark on this clonotype: One junction end disagrees with the germline gene, perhaps due to a read error. The chain links TRBV7-6 to TRBJ2-3; 7 bases align to TRBD1. Germline V gene lookup returns CDR1 SGHVS and CDR2 FNYEAQ. This CDR3 is built from 16 residues. Written as DNA, the CDR3 is TGTGCCAGCAGCTTAGGACAGGGCGGTAACACCGGGGAGCTGTACTTC. Translated, it gives CASSLGQGGNTGELYF.

This clonotype was seen repeatedly, ten times or more. With a much larger clone just one base away, this may be a read error. The chain joins TRBV6-6 to TRBJ2-1, with TRBD1 identical over 8 bases. The assigned J gene may be wrong: the sequence end matches TRBJ2-7 better. This CDR3 comprises 15 residues. In germline, CDR1 is MNHNY, CDR2 SVGAGI (reference sequence). CDR3 sequence reads: CASSYQQGGDNEQYF. As DNA, the CDR3 is TGTGCCAGCAGTTACCAACAGGGGGGAGACAATGAGCAGTACTTC.

This clonotype was seen repeatedly, ten times or more. CDR3 residues: CASSLGPRLEYGYNEQYF. CDR3 DNA: TGTGCCAGCAGCTTAGGCCCTCGACTAGAATATGGCTACAATGAGCAGTACTTC. The chain uses TRBV7-2 and TRBJ2-1; D might be TRBD2 (6 bases). The DNA end lines up better with TRBJ2-7; the J call may be wrong. The CDR3 runs to 18 residues. Germline V CDR1 and CDR2: SGHTA, FQGNSA.

This chain uses TRBV6-1 with TRBJ2-3, with a tentative D call TRBD1 (6 bases). The tail of the sequence fits TRBJ2-1 better, so the J call may be wrong. The CDR3 runs 13 residues. CDR1 is MNHNS and CDR2 is SASEGT in the germline V gene. DNA for the CDR3: TGTGCCAGCACAATAGGGGGTCACAGGCCCCAGTTCTTC. Amino acid sequence: CASTIGGHRPQFF.

This clonotype has at least ten counts. Compared with germline, one end of the junction differs, possibly owing to a read error. The chain has TRBV6-4 and TRBJ2-7; D gene uncertain. The CDR3 has 11 residues. Germline CDR1 is MRHNA and CDR2 is SNTAGT. In DNA form, the CDR3 reads TGTGCCAGCAGTGACGCCCCCCCCCTCCACTTC. This codes for CASSDAPPLHF.

This clonotype has ten or more counts. The chain joins TRBV6-6 to TRBJ2-7; D gene ambiguous. V gave up 2 bases and J gave up 7 bases, with 12 bases separating them. CDR3 size: 13 residues. Germline-derived CDR1 and CDR2 are MNHNY and SVGAGI (reference sequence). The CDR3: CASSYRLGWEQYF. The CDR3 region has the DNA TGTGCCAGCAGTTACAGGCTTGGATGGGAGCAGTACTTC.

This clonotype is categorized as medium-sized. The V call is TRBV7-8, the J call TRBJ2-7; 8 bases match TRBD1. The V gene end was trimmed by 0 bases and the J gene end by 3 bases; junction bases not matched to a gene: 1. This CDR3 has 14 residues. The V gene's germline CDR1 is SGHVS and CDR2 FQNEAQ. Written as DNA, the CDR3 is TGTGCCAGCAGCTTAGCTACAGGGGGCTACGAGCAGTACTTC. It translates to CASSLATGGYEQYF. Combining the CDR3 with reference TRBV7-8 and TRBJ2-7 gives the whole variable domain GAGVSQSPRYKVAKRGQDVALRCDPISGHVSLFWYQQALGQGPEFLTYFQNEAQLDKSGLPSDRFFAERPEGSVSTLKIQRTQQEDSAVYLCASSLATGGYEQYFGPGTRLTVT.

The table lists this clonotype with many counts. This chain links TRBV6-1 with TRBJ2-3; D possibly corresponds to TRBD2 (6 bases). The CDR3 consists of 12 residues. V was shortened by 9 bases and J by 2 bases, with 9 bases between the two germline ends. Germline V gene data show CDR1 as MNHNS and CDR2 as SASEGT. In DNA form, the CDR3 reads TGTGCCAGACTAGCCCCCACAGATACGCAGTATTTT. Translating it yields CARLAPTDTQYF.

The chain carries TRBV6-6 and TRBJ2-5; 7 bases align to TRBD1. The CDR3 runs to 13 residues. Losses at the gene ends were 10 bases for V and 11 bases for J; bases not matched to a gene: 16. Germline CDR1 is MNHNY and CDR2 is SVGAGI (reference sequence). DNA of the CDR3: TGTGCCACTGGGCAGGGGGAAACAGATACGCAGTACTTC. Translated, it gives CATGQGETDTQYF.

The chain recombines TRBV2 with TRBJ2-7; D not resolved. The assigned J gene may be wrong: the sequence end matches TRBJ2-1 better. The germline V gene has CDR1 SNHLY and CDR2 FYNNEI. The CDR3 is 10 amino acids. The CDR3 DNA reads TGTGCCAGCCAGATTAATGAGCAGTTCTTC. Amino acids: CASQINEQFF.

This clonotype was picked up many times. The gene calls are TRBV11-3 and TRBJ2-5, with TRBD2 matching over 8 bases. CDR3 length: 13 amino acids. Germline lookup yields CDR1 SGHNT and CDR2 YENEEA. The J segment lost 4 bases and the V segment lost 3 bases, leaving 1 base of the junction unmatched. The CDR3 DNA sequence: TGTGCCAGCAGCTTGGCGGGAGGAGAGACCCAGTACTTC. Amino acids: CASSLAGGETQYF. Drawing the rest from reference TRBV11-3 and TRBJ2-5, the complete variable domain is EAGVVQSPRYKIIEKKQPVAFWCNPISGHNTLYWYLQNLGQGPELLIRYENEEAVDDSQLPKDRFSAERLKGVDSTLKIQPAELGDSAVYLCASSLAGGETQYFGPGTRLLVL.

In its sample, this clonotype was seen once. This chain uses TRBV11-2 with TRBJ2-1; D is unclear. CDR3 length: 13 amino acids. CDR1 SGHAT and CDR2 FQNNGV come from the germline V gene. Trimming pared 1 base from V and 11 bases from J, leaving 12 bases between. CDR3 DNA: TGTGCCAGCAGCTTAGGTGGTAGCCCTAAGCAGTTCTTC. Encoded protein: CASSLGGSPKQFF. The variable domain in full, completed from reference TRBV11-2 and TRBJ2-1, reads EAGVAQSPRYKIIEKRQSVAFWCNPISGHATLYWYQQILGQGPKLLIQFQNNGVVDDSQLPKDRFSAERLKGVDSTLKIQPAKLEDSAVYLCASSLGGSPKQFFGPGTRLTVL.

Judged by abundance, this clonotype is large. V usage is TRBV7-6 and J usage is TRBJ2-5; D is undetermined. CDR1 and CDR2 from the germline V gene are SGHVS and FNYEAQ. The CDR3 is 14 residues long. The germline V and J ends were trimmed by 1 base and 4 bases, with 10 bases remaining between them. The CDR3 nucleotides read TGTGCCAGCAGCTTAGGATCGGCCAGAGAGACCCAGTACTTC. Translated, it gives CASSLGSARETQYF.

This clonotype has at least ten counts. This rearrangement joins TRBV27 to TRBJ2-1; weak D call: TRBD1 (5 bases). Deletions cut 5 bases from V and 10 bases from J, with 12 bases between. Germline CDR1 and CDR2: MNHEY and SMNVEV (reference sequence). CDR3 length: 12 residues. CDR3: CASSPQGWEQFF. The DNA for the CDR3 is TGTGCCAGCAGTCCCCAGGGTTGGGAGCAGTTCTTC.